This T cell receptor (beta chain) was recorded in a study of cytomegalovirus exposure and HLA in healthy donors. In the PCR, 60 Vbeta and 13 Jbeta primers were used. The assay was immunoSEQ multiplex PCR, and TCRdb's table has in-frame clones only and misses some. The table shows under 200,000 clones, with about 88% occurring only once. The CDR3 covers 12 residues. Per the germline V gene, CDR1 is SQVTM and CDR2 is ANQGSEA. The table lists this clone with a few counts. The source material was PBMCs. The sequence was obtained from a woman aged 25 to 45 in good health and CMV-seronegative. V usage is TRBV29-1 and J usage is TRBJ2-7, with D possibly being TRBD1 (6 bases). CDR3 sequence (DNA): TGCAGTGCTAGAAGGGGGACCTACGAGCAGTACTTC. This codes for CSARRGTYEQYF.